This T cell receptor beta chain was obtained from a study of human T cells and chemical hapten exposure. The overall study: On approximately 2 cm by approximately 2 cm of upper inner arm skin, sensitization was performed with 2% DPC. Diphenylcyclopropenone doses were given weekly to the scalps of patients across the approximately 24-week study.

As handled by the study authors: Samples contained a median of 95,638 TCRs, with a range of 23,224 to 690,600. TCRdb fed the RACE reads into MiXCR, producing one record per CDR3 protein. These V and J calls derive from TCRdb rather than the authors' analysis. The sample lists some 350,000 distinct CDR3 sequences; about 7% were seen once. Germline V gene lookup returns CDR1 LGHDT and CDR2 YNNKEL (reference sequence). The V end lost 2 bases, the J end lost 2 bases, and 9 bases lay between the germline ends. There are 14 residues in the CDR3. Time point given: patch test 1, 2 weeks after DPC sensitization. This sample's treatment: therapeutic diphenylcyclopropenone sensitization with weekly scalp DPC.

The source material was whole blood, sampled in connection with sensitization to the hapten diphenylcyclopropenone (DPC). The receptor was derived from a woman between 18 and 29 years old with alopecia areata. Some clones in this sample may be carry-over from other donors' samples. The rearrangement links TRBV3-1 to TRBJ1-2; D is ambiguous. CDR3 protein: CASSQFPLNYGYTF. In nucleotides, the CDR3 is TGTGCCAGCAGCCAATTCCCGCTAAACTATGGCTACACCTTC.